This T cell receptor (beta chain) was retrieved from a study of shared clonotypes between healthy human individuals. The CD4+ fraction was divided into a CD45RA+ naive subset and a CD45RA-negative memory subset. Worth noting for this clone: Its antigen is still unknown.

The test was conducted at deep level. Sequencing was performed with immunoSEQ multiplex PCR; in TCRdb, only in-frame clones are kept and a portion is missing. Among approximately 2.5 million clones listed, around 94% were seen once. The study's findings and limits: Unshared clonotypes carried lower generation probabilities than those common to all four donors.

The source of this sequence is a young man in good health. Sequences were obtained from naive CD4+ T cells sorted from blood. Described subset: CD45RA+ positively selected.

The CDR3 reads CASSIEQGRVGYTF. CDR3 DNA: TGTGCCAGTAGTATAGAACAGGGGAGAGTTGGCTACACCTTC. The chain carries TRBV19 and TRBJ1-2, with 7 bases fitting TRBD1. The CDR3 is 14 residues long. CDR1 and CDR2 from the germline V gene are LNHDA and SQIVND (reference sequence). V lost 0 bases, J lost 7 bases, and 5 bases stayed unmatched. Drawing the rest from reference TRBV19 and TRBJ1-2, the complete variable domain is DGGITQSPKYLFRKEGQNVTLSCEQNLNHDAMYWYRQDPGQGLRLIYYSQIVNDFQKGDIAEGYSVSREKKESFPLTVTSAQKNPTAFYLCASSIEQGRVGYTFGSGTRLTVV.